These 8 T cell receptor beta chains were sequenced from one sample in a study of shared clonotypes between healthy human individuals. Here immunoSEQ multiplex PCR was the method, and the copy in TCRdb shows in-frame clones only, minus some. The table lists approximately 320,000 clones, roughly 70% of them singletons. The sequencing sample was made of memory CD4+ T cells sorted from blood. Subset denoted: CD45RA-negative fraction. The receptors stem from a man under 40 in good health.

The CDR3: CASSLLGPQGTEAFF. The CDR3 DNA follows: TGTGCCAGCAGCTTACTGGGTCCTCAGGGAACTGAAGCTTTCTTT. V is TRBV7-2 and J is TRBJ1-1; D is perhaps TRBD1 (5 bases). V dropped 2 bases and J dropped 5 bases, with 15 bases sitting between them. CDR3 length: 15 amino acids. The germline V gene encodes CDR1 SGHTA and CDR2 FQGNSA.

Written as DNA, the CDR3 is TGTGCCAGCAGCCAAGATCGACTAGCGGGAGAAGGCGAGCAGTACTTC. Translation: CASSQDRLAGEGEQYF. The chain joins TRBV4-2 to TRBJ2-7; 12 positions agree with TRBD2. Germline V lookup: CDR1 LGHNA, CDR2 YNFKEQ. Germline trimming cut 0 bases from V and 6 bases from J; bases unmatched to any gene: 6. This CDR3 comprises 16 residues.

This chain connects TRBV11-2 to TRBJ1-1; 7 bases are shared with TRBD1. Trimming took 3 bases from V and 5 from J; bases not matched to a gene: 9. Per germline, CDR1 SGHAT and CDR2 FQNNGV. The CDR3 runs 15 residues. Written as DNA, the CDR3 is TGTGCCAGCAGCTTGGTGGAGGGGGCAGTGACTGAAGCTTTCTTT. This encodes CASSLVEGAVTEAFF. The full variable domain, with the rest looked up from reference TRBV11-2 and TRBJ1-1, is EAGVAQSPRYKIIEKRQSVAFWCNPISGHATLYWYQQILGQGPKLLIQFQNNGVVDDSQLPKDRFSAERLKGVDSTLKIQPAKLEDSAVYLCASSLVEGAVTEAFFGQGTRLTVV.

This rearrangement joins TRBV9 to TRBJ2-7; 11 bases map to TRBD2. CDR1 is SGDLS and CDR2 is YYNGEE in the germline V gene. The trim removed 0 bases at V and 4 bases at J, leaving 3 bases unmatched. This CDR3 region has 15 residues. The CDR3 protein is CASSVDPSGRYEQYF. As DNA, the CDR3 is TGTGCCAGCAGCGTAGATCCTAGCGGGAGGTACGAGCAGTACTTC.

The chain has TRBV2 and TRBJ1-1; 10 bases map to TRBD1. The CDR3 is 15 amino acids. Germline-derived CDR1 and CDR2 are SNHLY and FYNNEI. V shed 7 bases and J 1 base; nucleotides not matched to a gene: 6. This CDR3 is CASTVTGGSNTEAFF. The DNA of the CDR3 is TGTGCCAGCACTGTGACAGGGGGCTCGAACACTGAAGCTTTCTTT.

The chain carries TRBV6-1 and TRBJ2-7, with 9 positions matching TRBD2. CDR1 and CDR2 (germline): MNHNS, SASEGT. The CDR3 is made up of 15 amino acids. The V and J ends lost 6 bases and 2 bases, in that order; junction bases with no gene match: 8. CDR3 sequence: CASSPLTSGTYEQYF. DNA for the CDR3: TGTGCCAGCAGCCCACTGACTAGCGGTACCTACGAGCAGTACTTC.

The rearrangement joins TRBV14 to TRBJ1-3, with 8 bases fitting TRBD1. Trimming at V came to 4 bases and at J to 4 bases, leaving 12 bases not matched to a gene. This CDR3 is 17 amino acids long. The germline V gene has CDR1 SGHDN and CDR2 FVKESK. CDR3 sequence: CASSPGAGGFIGNTIYF. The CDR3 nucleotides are TGTGCCAGCAGCCCCGGGGCAGGGGGCTTCATAGGAAACACCATATATTTT.

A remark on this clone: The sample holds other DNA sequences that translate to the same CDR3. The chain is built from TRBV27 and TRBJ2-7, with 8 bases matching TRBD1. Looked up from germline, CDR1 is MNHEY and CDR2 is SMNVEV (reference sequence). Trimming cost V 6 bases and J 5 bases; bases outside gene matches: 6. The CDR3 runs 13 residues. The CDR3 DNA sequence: TGTGCCAGCAGCGACAGGGGTTTCCACGAGCAGTACTTC. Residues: CASSDRGFHEQYF.